The subject of this entry is one TCR beta chain. It was with 60 Vbeta and 13 Jbeta primers that the PCR ran. Measured with immunoSEQ multiplex PCR; TCRdb has only the in-frame clones, and not every one. The table includes 55,000 to 70,000 clones, 83% detected once. Trimming stripped 6 bases from V and 5 bases from J, with 14 bases between. The CDR3 covers 14 residues. Germline V lookup: CDR1 MNHNY, CDR2 SVGAGI (reference sequence). This sample is drawn from a study of cytomegalovirus exposure and HLA in healthy donors. The TCR comes from a human donor in good health. The chain has TRBV6-6 and TRBJ1-5; D remains unclear. The sample consisted of PBMCs. CDR3 sequence reads: CASSREGYDQPQHF. In nucleotides, the CDR3 is TGTGCCAGCAGCCGGGAAGGGTACGATCAGCCCCAGCATTTT.